Following are 13 T cell receptor beta chains from one sample sequenced in a study of shared clonotypes between healthy human individuals. The protocol was immunoSEQ multiplex PCR, while the TCRdb copy is restricted to in-frame clones and leaves out a portion. The top ten hold 0.6% to 0.7% of the sample, which has 950,000 to 1,100,000 clones, around 78% seen once. The sample consisted of memory CD4+ T cells from PBMCs. Stated subset: CD45RA-negative fraction. These receptors were obtained from a man in his late teens or twenties in good health. Some clones in this sample may be carry-over from other donors' samples.

The chain recombines TRBV6-1 with TRBJ2-7, with 9 bases aligning to TRBD2. From germline, CDR1 is MNHNS and CDR2 SASEGT. Trimming removed 7 bases from V and 2 bases from J; junction bases left unmatched: 6. CDR3 length: 14 residues. The CDR3 spells CASKGLAGTYEQYF. The CDR3 DNA follows: TGTGCCAGCAAAGGGCTAGCGGGAACCTACGAGCAGTACTTC.

V gene TRBV5-6 combines with J gene TRBJ1-4; the D is unclear. V was shortened by 0 bases and J by 4 bases, with 7 bases between the two germline ends. The CDR3 length is 14 residues. The V gene's germline CDR1 is SGHDT and CDR2 YYEEEE. The CDR3 coding sequence is TGTGCCAGCAGCTTGGAACACCATAATGAAAAACTGTTTTTT. Its translation: CASSLEHHNEKLFF.

This clone was seen a handful of times. The chain links TRBV18 to TRBJ1-1; D perhaps matches TRBD1 (5 bases). From germline, CDR1 is KGHSH and CDR2 LQKENI. With 0 bases removed from V and 4 bases from J, the gap between germline ends came to 15 bases. CDR3 length: 16 amino acids. The CDR3 sequence: CASSPPNFQGPTEAFF. The CDR3 DNA follows: TGTGCCAGCTCACCACCTAATTTTCAGGGTCCCACTGAAGCTTTCTTT.

This clone was recorded a few times. V gene TRBV4-1 combines with J gene TRBJ2-7, with D possibly being TRBD2 (6 bases). Germline CDR1 MGHRA, CDR2 YSYEKL. V shed 1 base and J shed 6 bases, with 22 bases lying between them. The CDR3 sequence is 17 residues long. This CDR3 reads CASSQVDMGLPRGEQYF. The CDR3, as DNA: TGCGCCAGCAGCCAAGTAGATATGGGACTTCCTAGAGGCGAGCAGTACTTC.

J is TRBJ2-7 and V is TRBV6-6, with 7 nucleotides matching TRBD2. The CDR3 loop spans 12 amino acids. V dropped 11 bases and J dropped 3; count of bases not matched to a gene: 7. Germline CDR1 is MNHNY and CDR2 is SVGAGI (reference sequence). In nucleotides, the CDR3 is TGTGCCGCGGGGGAAGGCAACTACGAGCAGTACTTC. The encoded protein is CAAGEGNYEQYF.

The chain employs TRBV2 and TRBJ2-5, with D possibly matching TRBD2 (6 bases). V shed 7 bases and J shed 4 bases, with 10 bases lying between them. CDR1 SNHLY and CDR2 FYNNEI come from the germline V gene. The length of the CDR3 is 12 residues. This CDR3 reads CASIEGGETQYF. DNA of the CDR3: TGTGCCAGCATAGAGGGAGGAGAGACCCAGTACTTC.

This sequence joins TRBV28 and TRBJ1-4; 8 bases agree with TRBD1. The trim removed 5 bases at V and 8 bases at J, leaving 10 bases unmatched. This CDR3 has 15 residues. CDR1 and CDR2 (germline): MDHEN, SYDVKM. CDR3 nucleotide sequence: TGTGCCAGCAGTCCCTTGGACAGGGTTCGGGAAAAACTGTTTTTT. Encoded protein: CASSPLDRVREKLFF.

This chain links TRBV2 with TRBJ2-2; 9 bases agree with TRBD2. Germline lookup yields CDR1 SNHLY and CDR2 FYNNEI. The trim removed 1 base at V and 4 bases at J, leaving 4 bases unmatched. The CDR3 loop spans 16 amino acids. The CDR3 nucleotides read TGTGCCAGCAGTGAAGTAGCGGGAGTACGCACCGGGGAGCTGTTTTTT. It translates to CASSEVAGVRTGELFF.

The chain is built from TRBV11-1 and TRBJ2-2; D ambiguous. CDR1 is SGHAT, CDR2 FQDESV, per germline (reference sequence). With 3 bases removed from V and 6 bases from J, the gap between germline ends came to 14 bases. This CDR3 has 15 residues. In DNA, the CDR3 is TGTGCCAGCAGCTTTATAAGGTCAAGTCCCGGGGAGCTGTTTTTT. Its translation: CASSFIRSSPGELFF.

The chain has TRBV7-9 and TRBJ1-1; no firm D call. The CDR3 loop spans 15 amino acids. Germline V gives CDR1 SEHNR, CDR2 FQNEAQ (reference sequence). V lost 5 bases to trimming and J lost 3 bases, with 16 bases between them. The DNA of the CDR3 is TGTGCCAGCAGCGATGGGTGGGCCTTGGACACTGAAGCTTTCTTT. It specifies CASSDGWALDTEAFF.

The CDR3 nucleotides read TGTGCCAGCAGCCCCGCCCGGAGTACGCAGTATTTT. Translation: CASSPARSTQYF. This chain joins TRBV11-2 and TRBJ2-3; D is ambiguous. This CDR3 has 12 residues. Deletions cut 5 bases from V and 8 bases from J, with 11 bases between. From germline, CDR1 is SGHAT and CDR2 FQNNGV.

The chain joins TRBV4-3 to TRBJ2-7; 8 nucleotides agree with TRBD2. Germline values: CDR1 LGHNA, CDR2 YSLEER. The CDR3 has 16 residues. Unmatched junction bases numbered 12, after V lost 4 bases and J lost 4 bases. The CDR3 is CASSPVPGLEIYEQYF. In nucleotides, the CDR3 is TGCGCCAGCAGCCCCGTCCCGGGACTAGAAATTTACGAGCAGTACTTC.

The chain couples TRBV7-8 to TRBJ1-5, with 9 bases that match TRBD1. Germline-derived CDR1 and CDR2 are SGHVS and FQNEAQ. This CDR3 is built from 16 residues. V was pared by 3 bases and J by 4 bases, with 7 bases of the junction left unmatched. CDR3 amino acids: CASSFAGTGKNQPQHF. The CDR3 region has the DNA TGTGCCAGCAGCTTCGCCGGGACAGGGAAAAATCAGCCCCAGCATTTT.